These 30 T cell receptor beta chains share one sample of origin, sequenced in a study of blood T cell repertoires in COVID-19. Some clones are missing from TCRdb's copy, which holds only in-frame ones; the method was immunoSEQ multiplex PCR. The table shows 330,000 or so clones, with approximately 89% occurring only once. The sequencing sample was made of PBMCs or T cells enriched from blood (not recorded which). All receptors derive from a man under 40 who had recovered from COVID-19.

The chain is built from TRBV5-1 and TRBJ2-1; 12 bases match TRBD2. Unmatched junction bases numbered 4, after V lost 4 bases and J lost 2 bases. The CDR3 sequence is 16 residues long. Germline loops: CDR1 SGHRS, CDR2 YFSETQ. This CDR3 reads CASSATSGGPYNEQFF. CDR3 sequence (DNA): TGCGCCAGCAGCGCTACTAGCGGGGGGCCCTACAATGAGCAGTTCTTC.

CDR3 protein: CASSLGPNNEQFF. Written as DNA, the CDR3 is TGTGCCAGCAGTTTAGGGCCGAACAATGAGCAGTTCTTC. The rearrangement uses TRBV28 and TRBJ2-1; no clear D. Germline assignment: CDR1 MDHEN and CDR2 SYDVKM. The V end lost 2 bases, the J end lost 5 bases, and 7 bases lay between the germline ends. The CDR3 length is 13 residues.

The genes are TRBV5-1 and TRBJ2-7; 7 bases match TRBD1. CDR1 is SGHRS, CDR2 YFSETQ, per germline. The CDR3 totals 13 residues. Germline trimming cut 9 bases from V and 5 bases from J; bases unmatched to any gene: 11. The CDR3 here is CAISRVGGDEQYF. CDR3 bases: TGCGCCATTAGCCGAGTAGGGGGCGACGAGCAGTACTTC.

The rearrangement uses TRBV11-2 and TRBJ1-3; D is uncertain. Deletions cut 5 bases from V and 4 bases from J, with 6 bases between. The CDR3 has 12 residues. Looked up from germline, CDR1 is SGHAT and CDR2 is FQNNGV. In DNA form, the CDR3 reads TGTGCCAGCAGCCCTCAGGGAAACACCATATATTTT. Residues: CASSPQGNTIYF.

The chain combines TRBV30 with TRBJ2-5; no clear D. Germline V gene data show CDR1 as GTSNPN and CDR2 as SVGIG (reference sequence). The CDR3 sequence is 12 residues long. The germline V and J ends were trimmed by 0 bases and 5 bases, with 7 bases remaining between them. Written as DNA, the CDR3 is TGTGCCTGGAGTGTTGGCTGGGAGACCCAGTACTTC. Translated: CAWSVGWETQYF.

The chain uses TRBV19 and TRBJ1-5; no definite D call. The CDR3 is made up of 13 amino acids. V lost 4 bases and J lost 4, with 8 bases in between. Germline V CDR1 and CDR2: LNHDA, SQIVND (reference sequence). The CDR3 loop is CASSTTINQPQHF. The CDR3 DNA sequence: TGTGCCAGTAGTACCACTATTAATCAGCCCCAGCATTTT.

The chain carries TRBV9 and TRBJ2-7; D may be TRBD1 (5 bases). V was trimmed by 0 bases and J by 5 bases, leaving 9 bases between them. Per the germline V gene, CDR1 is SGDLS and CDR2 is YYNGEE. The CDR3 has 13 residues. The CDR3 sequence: CASSVGQTDEQYF. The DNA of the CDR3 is TGTGCCAGCAGCGTAGGCCAGACAGACGAGCAGTACTTC.

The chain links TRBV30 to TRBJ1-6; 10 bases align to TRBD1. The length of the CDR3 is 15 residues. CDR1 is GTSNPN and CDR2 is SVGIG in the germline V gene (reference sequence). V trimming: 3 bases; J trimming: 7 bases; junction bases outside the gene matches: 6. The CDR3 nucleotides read TGTGCCTGGAGGGTCGCGACAGGGGGCAATTCACCCCTCCACTTT. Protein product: CAWRVATGGNSPLHF.

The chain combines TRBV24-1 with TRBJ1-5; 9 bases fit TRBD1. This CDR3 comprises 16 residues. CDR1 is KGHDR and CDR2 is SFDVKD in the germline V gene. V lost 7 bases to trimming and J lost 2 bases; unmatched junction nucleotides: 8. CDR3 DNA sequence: TGTGCCACCAGCGACAGGGGGAATGCGGGCAATCAGCCCCAGCATTTT. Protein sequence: CATSDRGNAGNQPQHF.

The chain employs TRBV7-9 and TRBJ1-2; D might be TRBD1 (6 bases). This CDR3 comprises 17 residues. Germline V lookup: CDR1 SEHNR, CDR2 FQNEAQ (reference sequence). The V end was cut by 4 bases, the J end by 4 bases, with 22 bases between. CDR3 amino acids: CASSSRGGLRTSYGYTF. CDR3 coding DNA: TGTGCCAGCAGCTCAAGGGGGGGCCTCAGGACTAGCTATGGCTACACCTTC.

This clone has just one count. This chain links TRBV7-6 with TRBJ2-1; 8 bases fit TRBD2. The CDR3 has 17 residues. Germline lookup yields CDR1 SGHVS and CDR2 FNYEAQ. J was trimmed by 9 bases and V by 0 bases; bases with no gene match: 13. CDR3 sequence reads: CASSLALGGAGWREQFF. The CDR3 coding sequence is TGTGCCAGCAGCTTAGCTCTCGGGGGGGCCGGTTGGCGTGAGCAGTTCTTC.

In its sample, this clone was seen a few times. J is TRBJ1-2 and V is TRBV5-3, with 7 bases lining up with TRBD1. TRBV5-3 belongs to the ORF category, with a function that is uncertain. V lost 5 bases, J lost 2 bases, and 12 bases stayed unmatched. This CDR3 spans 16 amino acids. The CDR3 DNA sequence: TGTGCCAGAAGTCTTCAAGCACAGGGGACAAACTATGGCTACACCTTC. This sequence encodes CARSLQAQGTNYGYTF.

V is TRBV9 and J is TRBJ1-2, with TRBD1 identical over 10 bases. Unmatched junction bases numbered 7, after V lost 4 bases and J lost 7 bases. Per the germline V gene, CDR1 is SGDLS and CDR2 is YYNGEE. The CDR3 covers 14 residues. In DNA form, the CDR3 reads TGTGCCAGCAGCTCAGGGACAGGGGTACGTGGCTACACCTTC. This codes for CASSSGTGVRGYTF.

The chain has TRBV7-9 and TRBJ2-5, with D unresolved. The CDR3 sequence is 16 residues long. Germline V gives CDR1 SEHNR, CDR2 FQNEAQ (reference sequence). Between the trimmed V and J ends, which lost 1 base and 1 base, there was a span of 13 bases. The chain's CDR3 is CASSLGSGTSQETQYF. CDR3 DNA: TGTGCCAGCAGCTTAGGGTCGGGTACCAGCCAAGAGACCCAGTACTTC. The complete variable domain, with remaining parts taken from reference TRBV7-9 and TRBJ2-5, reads DTGVSQNPRHKITKRGQNVTFRCDPISEHNRLYWYRQTLGQGPEFLTYFQNEAQLEKSRLLSDRFSAERPKGSFSTLEIQRTEQGDSAMYLCASSLGSGTSQETQYFGPGTRLLVL.

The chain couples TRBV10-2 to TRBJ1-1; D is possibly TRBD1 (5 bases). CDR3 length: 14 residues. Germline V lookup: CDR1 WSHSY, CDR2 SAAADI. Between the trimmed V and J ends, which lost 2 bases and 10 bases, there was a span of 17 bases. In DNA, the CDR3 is TGCGCCAGCAGTGAGGTAGGGGCCTCCACTCGAGCTTTCTTT. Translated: CASSEVGASTRAFF.

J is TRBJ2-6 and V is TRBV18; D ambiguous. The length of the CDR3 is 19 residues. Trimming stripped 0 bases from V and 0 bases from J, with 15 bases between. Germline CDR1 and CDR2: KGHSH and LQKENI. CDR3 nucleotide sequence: TGTGCCAGCTCACCACCTGGTATATCCAGGTACTCTGGGGCCAACGTCCTGACTTTC. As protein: CASSPPGISRYSGANVLTF.

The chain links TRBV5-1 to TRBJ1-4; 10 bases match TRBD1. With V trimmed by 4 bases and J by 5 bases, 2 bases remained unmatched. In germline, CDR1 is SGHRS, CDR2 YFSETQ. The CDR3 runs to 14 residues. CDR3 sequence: CASSKDRGNEKLFF. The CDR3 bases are TGCGCCAGCAGCAAGGACAGGGGGAATGAAAAACTGTTTTTT.

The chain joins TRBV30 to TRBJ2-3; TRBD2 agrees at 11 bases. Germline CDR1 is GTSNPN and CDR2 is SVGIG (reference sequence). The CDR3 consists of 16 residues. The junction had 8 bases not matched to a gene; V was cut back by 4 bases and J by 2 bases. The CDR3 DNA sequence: TGTGCCTGGACTGACACTAGCGGGGGTTTCACAGATACGCAGTATTTT. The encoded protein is CAWTDTSGGFTDTQYF. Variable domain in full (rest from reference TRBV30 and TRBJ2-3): SQTIHQWPATLVQPVGSPLSLECTVEGTSNPNLYWYRQAAGRGLQLLFYSVGIGQISSEVPQNLSASRPQDRQFILSSKKLLLSDSGFYLCAWTDTSGGFTDTQYFGPGTRLTVL.

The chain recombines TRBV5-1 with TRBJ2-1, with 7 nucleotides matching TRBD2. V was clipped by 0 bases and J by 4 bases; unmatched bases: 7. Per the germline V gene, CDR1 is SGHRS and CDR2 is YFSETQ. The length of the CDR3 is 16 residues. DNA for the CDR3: TGCGCCAGCAGCTTGGCGACTAGCAAAACTTACAATGAGCAGTTCTTC. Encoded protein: CASSLATSKTYNEQFF.

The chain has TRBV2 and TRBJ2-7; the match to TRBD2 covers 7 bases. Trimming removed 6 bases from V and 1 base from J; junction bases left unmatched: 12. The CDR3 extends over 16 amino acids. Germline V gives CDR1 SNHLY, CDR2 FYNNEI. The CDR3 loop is CASRSPPGGGSYEQYF. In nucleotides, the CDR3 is TGTGCCAGCAGATCCCCCCCGGGGGGTGGGTCCTACGAGCAGTACTTC. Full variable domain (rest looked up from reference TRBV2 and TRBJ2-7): EPEVTQTPSHQVTQMGQEVILRCVPISNHLYFYWYRQILGQKVEFLVSFYNNEISEKSEIFDDQFSVERPDGSNFTLKIRSTKLEDSAMYFCASRSPPGGGSYEQYFGPGTRLTVT.

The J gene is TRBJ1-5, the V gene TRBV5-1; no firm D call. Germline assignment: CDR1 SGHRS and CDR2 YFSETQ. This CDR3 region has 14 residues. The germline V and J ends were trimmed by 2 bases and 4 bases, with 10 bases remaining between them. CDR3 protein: CASSFGSGNQPQHF. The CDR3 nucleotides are TGCGCCAGCAGCTTCGGGTCGGGAAATCAGCCCCAGCATTTT.

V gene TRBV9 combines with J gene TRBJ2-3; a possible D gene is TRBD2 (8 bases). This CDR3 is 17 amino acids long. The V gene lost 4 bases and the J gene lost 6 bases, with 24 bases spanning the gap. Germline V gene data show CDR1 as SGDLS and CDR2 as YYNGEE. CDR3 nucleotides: TGTGCCAGCAGCCTCCATCAGGGGGGACTAGGGGCTGATACGCAGTATTTT. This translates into CASSLHQGGLGADTQYF.

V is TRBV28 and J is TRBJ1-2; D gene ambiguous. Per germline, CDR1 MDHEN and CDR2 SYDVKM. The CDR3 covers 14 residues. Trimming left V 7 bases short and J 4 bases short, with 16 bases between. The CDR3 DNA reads TGTGCCAGCACCTATATGAGATTTGGCTATGGCTACACCTTC. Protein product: CASTYMRFGYGYTF.

CDR3 region: CASSISGAGKSPLHF. The CDR3 DNA is TGTGCCAGTAGTATTTCAGGGGCCGGGAAGTCACCCCTCCACTTT. The rearrangement links TRBV19 to TRBJ1-6, with D perhaps matching TRBD1 (6 bases). Germline V gene sequence: CDR1 LNHDA, CDR2 SQIVND (reference sequence). CDR3 length: 15 amino acids. The V end was cut by 3 bases, the J end by 10 bases, with 16 bases between.

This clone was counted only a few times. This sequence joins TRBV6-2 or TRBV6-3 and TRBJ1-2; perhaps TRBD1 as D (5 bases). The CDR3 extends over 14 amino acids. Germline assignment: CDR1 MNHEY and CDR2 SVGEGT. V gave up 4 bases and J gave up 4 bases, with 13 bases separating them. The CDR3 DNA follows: TGTGCCAGCAGTTTGGTTGCGGGGGTCTATGGCTACACCTTC. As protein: CASSLVAGVYGYTF.

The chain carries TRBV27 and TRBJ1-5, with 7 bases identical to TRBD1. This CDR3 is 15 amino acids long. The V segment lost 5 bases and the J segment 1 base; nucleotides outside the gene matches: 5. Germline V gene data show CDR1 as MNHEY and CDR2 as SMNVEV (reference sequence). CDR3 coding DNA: TGTGCCAGCAGTCCGGGACAGAAGAGCAATCAGCCCCAGCATTTT. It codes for CASSPGQKSNQPQHF.

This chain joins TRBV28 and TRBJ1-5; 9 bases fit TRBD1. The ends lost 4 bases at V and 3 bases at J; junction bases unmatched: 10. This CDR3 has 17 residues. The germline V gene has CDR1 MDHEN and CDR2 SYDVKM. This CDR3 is CASSSRGQGFFNQPQHF. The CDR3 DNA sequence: TGTGCCAGCAGTTCGCGGGGACAGGGATTTTTCAATCAGCCCCAGCATTTT.

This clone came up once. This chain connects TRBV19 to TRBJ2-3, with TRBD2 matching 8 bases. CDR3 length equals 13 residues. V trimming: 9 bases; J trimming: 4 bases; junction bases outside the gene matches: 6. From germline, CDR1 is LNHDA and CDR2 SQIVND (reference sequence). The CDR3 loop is CASNGGAPDTQYF. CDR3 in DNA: TGTGCCAGCAACGGGGGGGCCCCAGATACGCAGTATTTT.

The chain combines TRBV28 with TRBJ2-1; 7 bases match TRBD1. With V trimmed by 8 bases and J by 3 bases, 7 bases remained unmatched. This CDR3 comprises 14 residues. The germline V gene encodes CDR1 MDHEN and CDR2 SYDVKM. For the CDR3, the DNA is TGTGCCAGCTTCCGGGACAGCCTCTACAATGAGCAGTTCTTC. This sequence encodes CASFRDSLYNEQFF.

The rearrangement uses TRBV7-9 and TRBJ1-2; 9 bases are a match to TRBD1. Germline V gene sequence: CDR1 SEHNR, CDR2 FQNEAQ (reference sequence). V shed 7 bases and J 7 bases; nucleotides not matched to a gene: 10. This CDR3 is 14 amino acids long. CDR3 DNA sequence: TGTGCCAGCACCCCACCGGGACAGGGAACTGGCTACACCTTC. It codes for CASTPPGQGTGYTF. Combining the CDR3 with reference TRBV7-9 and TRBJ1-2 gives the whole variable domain DTGVSQNPRHKITKRGQNVTFRCDPISEHNRLYWYRQTLGQGPEFLTYFQNEAQLEKSRLLSDRFSAERPKGSFSTLEIQRTEQGDSAMYLCASTPPGQGTGYTFGSGTRLTVV.